This T cell receptor (beta chain) was sequenced during a study of blood T cell repertoires in COVID-19. Across the study: COVID-19 samples collected from the United States, Italy and Spain covered acute and convalescent phases. Nucleic acid was either cDNA or gDNA, and it came from T cells, B-cell-depleted T cells, or PBMCs.

Sequenced by immunoSEQ multiplex PCR; TCRdb stores in-frame clones only, minus some. The table lists over 350,000 clones, 88% of them singletons. The germline V and J ends were trimmed by 4 bases and 1 base, with 14 bases remaining between them. Germline lookup yields CDR1 SGHRS and CDR2 YFSETQ. The CDR3 length is 16 residues. This clonotype was obtained from a woman between 18 and 29 years old who had recovered from COVID-19. Sequencing was done on a sample of PBMCs or T cells enriched from blood (not recorded which). The chain recombines TRBV5-1 with TRBJ1-4; D gene uncertain. CDR3 nucleotide sequence: TGCGCCAGCAGCCTATGGGGAGTGGGAACTAATGAAAAACTGTTTTTT. Protein product: CASSLWGVGTNEKLFF.